Each of the 32 T cell receptor beta chains below was sequenced from the same sample in a study of T cell repertoires in cytomegalovirus infection. TCRdb analysed the reads with MiXCR anew, one entry per CDR3 protein. The sample yields roughly 630,000 distinct CDR3 sequences, roughly a quarter seen once. Sequenced material: CD8+ T cells from PBMCs. The receptors were sampled from a human donor in good health (CMV status not recorded). Some clones in this sample may be carry-over from other donors' samples.

The chain combines TRBV28 with TRBJ2-1; no firm D call. With 5 bases removed from V and 6 bases from J, the gap between germline ends came to 8 bases. Germline V gene sequence: CDR1 MDHEN, CDR2 SYDVKM. The CDR3 sequence is 12 residues long. The CDR3 reads CASSHPTNEQFF. CDR3 bases: TGTGCCAGCAGTCATCCCACCAATGAGCAGTTCTTC.

Of note for this clonotype: Since a much larger clone is just one base distant, this may be a read error. The rearrangement links TRBV28 to TRBJ2-5; D not certain. Germline CDR1 reads MDHEN; CDR2 reads SYDVKM. The CDR3 extends over 14 amino acids. CDR3 nucleotides: TGTGCCGGCAGCCCCGGGTCTTACCAAGAGACCCAGTACTTC. This codes for CAGSPGSYQETQYF.

The sample holds many counts of this clonotype. The chain links TRBV7-2 to TRBJ2-1; D is perhaps TRBD2 (7 bases). V was cut by 3 bases and J by 3 bases, with 15 bases left in between. The CDR3 has 16 residues. Germline-derived CDR1 and CDR2 are SGHTA and FQGNSA. The CDR3 nucleotides are TGTGCCAGCAGCTTTGGGGGGGGGCACCTCTACAATGAGCAGTTCTTC. This gives the protein CASSFGGGHLYNEQFF.

This clonotype has just a few counts. The rearrangement uses TRBV2 and TRBJ1-1; D is unclear. The CDR3 extends over 14 amino acids. V gave up 2 bases and J gave up 2 bases, with 9 bases separating them. Germline V gene sequence: CDR1 SNHLY, CDR2 FYNNEI. This CDR3 is CASSETALNTEAFF. The CDR3 region has the DNA TGTGCCAGCAGTGAAACAGCTCTTAACACTGAAGCTTTCTTT.

This rearrangement joins TRBV18 to TRBJ2-7, with D possibly matching TRBD1 (5 bases). CDR1 and CDR2 from the germline V gene are KGHSH and LQKENI. Trimming left V 3 bases short and J 4 bases short, with 19 bases between. The CDR3 has 16 residues. The CDR3, as DNA: TGTGCCAGCTCACCGGCAGGGTCATCTATTGGGTACGAGCAGTACTTC. The encoded protein is CASSPAGSSIGYEQYF.

The chain links TRBV6-5 to TRBJ2-1; either TRBD1 or TRBD2 may supply D (6 bases each). Per the germline V gene, CDR1 is MNHEY and CDR2 is SVGAGI. This CDR3 region has 13 residues. Trimming took off 5 bases at V and 5 bases at J, with 10 bases between the two ends. The CDR3 sequence is CASSMRGDNEQFF. In nucleotides, the CDR3 is TGTGCCAGCAGTATGAGGGGGGACAATGAGCAGTTCTTC.

This clonotype showed up many times. The chain combines TRBV20-1 with TRBJ2-3, with TRBD2 matching over 8 bases. J was trimmed by 3 bases and V by 0 bases; bases with no gene match: 11. The CDR3 is made up of 17 amino acids. Germline lookup yields CDR1 DFQATT and CDR2 SNEGSKA (reference sequence). CDR3 region: CSARDRDGGARTDTQYF. The CDR3 DNA follows: TGCAGTGCTAGAGATCGCGACGGGGGGGCACGGACAGATACGCAGTATTTT.

This clonotype was detected a few times. The CDR3 DNA reads TGTGCCAGCTTTGGGGGGATTGAGCAGTTCTTC. It encodes CASFGGIEQFF. The genes are TRBV27 and TRBJ2-1; possibly TRBD2 for D (6 bases). Germline V gene data show CDR1 as MNHEY and CDR2 as SMNVEV (reference sequence). The length of the CDR3 is 11 residues. With 8 bases removed from V and 9 bases from J, the gap between germline ends came to 11 bases.

The rearrangement joins TRBV29-1 to TRBJ2-2; D not certain. Germline values: CDR1 SQVTM, CDR2 ANQGSEA. With 7 bases removed from V and 7 bases from J, the gap between germline ends came to 16 bases. This CDR3 has 13 residues. The CDR3 region is CSAVSDHVGELFF. In nucleotides, the CDR3 is TGCAGCGCTGTCTCGGACCACGTCGGGGAGCTGTTTTTT.

This chain connects TRBV5-6 to TRBJ2-7, with 9 bases that match TRBD1. This CDR3 spans 13 amino acids. V lost 4 bases and J lost 5; bases outside the gene matches: 4. Germline lookup yields CDR1 SGHDT and CDR2 YYEEEE. CDR3 amino acids: CASSLGTGHEQYF. CDR3 nucleotide sequence: TGTGCCAGCAGCCTCGGGACAGGGCACGAGCAGTACTTC.

The sample holds a few counts of this clonotype. The chain recombines TRBV2 with TRBJ2-7, with a weak D call TRBD1 (6 bases). The germline gives CDR1 SNHLY, CDR2 FYNNEI. The CDR3 consists of 14 residues. V was cut by 5 bases and J by 4 bases, with 15 bases left in between. The CDR3 sequence is CASSPTDRPYEQYV. CDR3 in DNA: TGTGCCAGCAGTCCCACGGACAGACCATACGAGCAGTACGTC.

This chain links TRBV19 with TRBJ2-7; either TRBD1 or TRBD2 may fit D (6 bases each). CDR3 length: 15 amino acids. Trimming stripped 4 bases from V and 0 bases from J, with 13 bases between. Per the germline V gene, CDR1 is LNHDA and CDR2 is SQIVND (reference sequence). Here the CDR3 reads CASSRWGARSYEQYV. DNA of the CDR3: TGTGCCAGTAGTAGGTGGGGGGCCCGCTCCTACGAGCAGTACGTC.

This chain uses TRBV7-2 with TRBJ2-1; 9 nucleotides align to TRBD2. Trimming at V came to 5 bases and at J to 4 bases, leaving 18 bases not matched to a gene. This CDR3 is 19 amino acids long. Germline assignment: CDR1 SGHTA and CDR2 FQGNSA. The CDR3 here is CASSLTPLVSGGPYNEQFF. The CDR3 region has the DNA TGTGCCAGCAGCCTAACGCCCCTTGTTAGCGGGGGCCCTTACAATGAGCAGTTCTTC.

This clonotype has only a few counts. The gene calls are TRBV20-1 and TRBJ2-1; 8 positions match TRBD1. J was trimmed by 4 bases and V by 0 bases; bases with no gene match: 2. Germline V lookup: CDR1 DFQATT, CDR2 SNEGSKA (reference sequence). The CDR3 is 14 residues long. CDR3 sequence: CSARDRDRYNEQFF. In DNA, the CDR3 is TGCAGTGCTAGAGACCGGGACAGGTACAATGAGCAGTTCTTC.

Comment on this clonotype: The junction differs from germline at one of its ends, possibly a read error. The J gene is TRBJ2-1, the V gene TRBV28; a possible D gene is TRBD1 (6 bases). The germline V gene encodes CDR1 MDHEN and CDR2 SYDVKM. The CDR3 has 16 amino acids. CDR3 sequence: CASSGHGTWTYNEQFF. CDR3 DNA sequence: TGTGCCAGCAGTGGCCACGGGACATGGACCTATAATGAGCAGTTCTTC.

This clonotype was recorded a few times. This chain connects TRBV20-1 to TRBJ2-5, with no clear D. Germline CDR1 and CDR2: DFQATT and SNEGSKA (reference sequence). This CDR3 is 12 amino acids long. Trimming stripped 3 bases from V and 3 bases from J, with 8 bases between. CDR3 in amino acids: CSASSLKETQYF. CDR3 coding DNA: TGCAGTGCTAGTTCCTTAAAAGAGACCCAGTACTTC.

The V and J genes are TRBV5-1 and TRBJ2-5, with D possibly TRBD1 on 5 matching bases. This CDR3 has 15 residues. The V end was cut by 2 bases, the J end by 3 bases, with 14 bases between. Germline CDR1 is SGHRS and CDR2 is YFSETQ. CDR3 in DNA: TGCGCCAGCAGCTTCACAGACAGAGTAAAAGAGACCCAGTACTTC. Its translation is CASSFTDRVKETQYF.

The chain joins TRBV2 to TRBJ1-6, with TRBD1 as a possible D gene (6 bases). Germline V gene lookup returns CDR1 SNHLY and CDR2 FYNNEI. Trimming took 5 bases from V and 9 from J, leaving 8 bases between them. The CDR3 totals 12 residues. CDR3 nucleotide sequence: TGTGCCAGCAGTCAGGGGATTTCACCCCTCCACTTT. Translating gives CASSQGISPLHF.

This chain connects TRBV20-1 to TRBJ2-5; D is uncertain. In germline, CDR1 is DFQATT, CDR2 SNEGSKA (reference sequence). Deletions cut 0 bases from V and 2 bases from J, with 19 bases between. The CDR3 has 17 amino acids. The CDR3 region has the DNA TGCAGTGCTAGAGATATCGCCGCTTGGAGTGCTCAAGAGACCCAGTACTTC. Translating it yields CSARDIAAWSAQETQYF.

This clonotype has ten or more counts. The CDR3 sequence is CASSRLGVMDTQYF. CDR3 bases: TGTGCCAGCAGCCGGCTCGGGGTGATGGATACGCAGTATTTT. The genes are TRBV7-8 and TRBJ2-3; a weak D match, TRBD2 (5 bases). Trimming took 5 bases from V and 6 from J, leaving 15 bases between them. The CDR3 has 14 residues. Per the germline V gene, CDR1 is SGHVS and CDR2 is FQNEAQ.

The V gene is TRBV20-1, the J gene TRBJ2-1; 12 bases align to TRBD2. This CDR3 contains 16 residues. Germline V gene lookup returns CDR1 DFQATT and CDR2 SNEGSKA (reference sequence). The junction had 6 bases not matched to a gene; V was cut back by 4 bases and J by 2 bases. The CDR3 DNA follows: TGCAGTGCTACATCCACTAGCGGGGGGACCTACAATGAGCAGTTCTTC. Its translation: CSATSTSGGTYNEQFF.

This clonotype was seen at least ten times. V is TRBV7-8 and J is TRBJ2-1; 9 bases map to TRBD1. The ends lost 4 bases at V and 7 bases at J; junction bases unmatched: 5. Germline CDR1 is SGHVS and CDR2 is FQNEAQ. The CDR3 runs 14 residues. The CDR3 loop reads CASSSRTGENEQFF. CDR3 DNA sequence: TGTGCCAGCAGCTCCCGGACAGGGGAAAATGAGCAGTTCTTC.

CDR3 DNA sequence: TGCAGCGTTGAATTGCTCGACAGGTCCAGGAATAACTATGGCTACACCTTC. This encodes CSVELLDRSRNNYGYTF. The J gene is TRBJ1-2, the V gene TRBV29-1; tentatively, D is TRBD1 (6 bases). This CDR3 spans 17 amino acids. V shed 2 bases and J shed 1 base, with 20 bases lying between them. Germline V gene sequence: CDR1 SQVTM, CDR2 ANQGSEA.

This clonotype appeared many times. The V and J genes are TRBV28 and TRBJ1-1; the D is unclear. Germline V gene data show CDR1 as MDHEN and CDR2 as SYDVKM. The ends were cut back, 7 bases at V and 0 bases at J, with 24 bases in the middle. This CDR3 has 18 amino acids. CDR3 sequence reads: CASTFYGVVRSMNTEAFF. The CDR3 DNA reads as TGTGCCAGCACTTTTTATGGGGTGGTCAGAAGCATGAACACTGAAGCTTTCTTT.

The chain combines TRBV14 with TRBJ2-7; TRBD1 matches 7 bases. The CDR3 sequence is 13 residues long. J gave up 7 bases and V 1 base, and 4 bases lay outside the gene matches. CDR1 is SGHDN, CDR2 FVKESK, per germline. CDR3 sequence: CASSQGQGNEQYV. The DNA of the CDR3 is TGTGCCAGCAGCCAAGGACAGGGTAATGAGCAGTACGTC.

This clonotype was detected many times. The V and J genes are TRBV7-6 and TRBJ2-1; D call uncertain. Trimming took off 5 bases at V and 9 bases at J, with 11 bases between the two ends. CDR1 is SGHVS and CDR2 is FNYEAQ in the germline V gene. The CDR3 sequence is 12 residues long. The CDR3 DNA follows: TGTGCCAGCAGCCCTGGAGAAGGTGAGCAGTTCTTC. It specifies CASSPGEGEQFF.

The V call is TRBV19, the J call TRBJ2-1; 8 bases align to TRBD1. J gave up 7 bases and V 3 bases, and 5 bases lay outside the gene matches. There are 14 residues in the CDR3. Germline V lookup: CDR1 LNHDA, CDR2 SQIVND (reference sequence). The CDR3 loop is CASSIGQGRNEQFF. The CDR3 coding sequence is TGTGCCAGTAGTATCGGACAGGGAAGGAATGAGCAGTTCTTC. Based on the CDR3 plus reference TRBV19 and TRBJ2-1, the full variable domain is DGGITQSPKYLFRKEGQNVTLSCEQNLNHDAMYWYRQDPGQGLRLIYYSQIVNDFQKGDIAEGYSVSREKKESFPLTVTSAQKNPTAFYLCASSIGQGRNEQFFGPGTRLTVL.

This clonotype was detected a few times. V and J are TRBV27 and TRBJ2-3; 9 nucleotides line up with TRBD1. The CDR3 totals 15 residues. V dropped 7 bases and J dropped 8; count of bases not matched to a gene: 13. Germline-derived CDR1 and CDR2 are MNHEY and SMNVEV (reference sequence). DNA for the CDR3: TGTGCCAGCACTCCAACGGGGACAGGGTCAGGTACGCAGTATTTT. Translation: CASTPTGTGSGTQYF.

The V and J genes are TRBV7-9 and TRBJ1-4; D gene uncertain. Per the germline V gene, CDR1 is SEHNR and CDR2 is FQNEAQ (reference sequence). The germline V and J ends were trimmed by 3 bases and 5 bases, with 10 bases remaining between them. The CDR3 runs to 14 residues. CDR3 nucleotides: TGTGCCAGCAGCTTGGGTGCGGTAAATGAAAAACTGTTTTTT. This codes for CASSLGAVNEKLFF.

This chain uses TRBV7-2 with TRBJ1-1; 10 bases are shared with TRBD1. Germline CDR1 SGHTA, CDR2 FQGNSA. V was pared by 1 base and J by 0 bases, with 5 bases of the junction left unmatched. CDR3 length: 17 residues. CDR3 loop: CASSLVRDRGLNTEAFF. As DNA, the CDR3 is TGTGCCAGCAGCTTAGTTAGGGACAGGGGCCTGAACACTGAAGCTTTCTTT.

This clonotype turned up a few times. The rearrangement links TRBV19 to TRBJ2-7; a weak D match, TRBD1 (7 bases). This CDR3 spans 15 amino acids. CDR1 is LNHDA and CDR2 is SQIVND in the germline V gene (reference sequence). V lost 5 bases, J lost 2 bases, and 16 bases lay in between. The CDR3 protein is CASSPGRTGTYEQYF. The CDR3 bases are TGTGCCAGTAGTCCTGGGAGGACAGGAACCTACGAGCAGTACTTC.

A word on this clonotype: A read error is possible here, since a much larger clone lies one base away. The genes are TRBV7-9 and TRBJ1-5; D unclear. Germline CDR1 and CDR2: SEHNR and FQNEAQ (reference sequence). The CDR3 spans 12 residues. The DNA of the CDR3 is TGTGCCAGCAGCTTTGGTGATCAGCTCCAGCATTTT. It yields the protein CASSFGDQLQHF.